This T cell receptor beta chain was captured in a study of regulatory T cells in long-lasting Graves disease. In building TCR beta libraries, iRepertoire HTBI primers were used together with Arm-PCR of CDR3 regions. In the original workflow: Detected in the samples were just over 60 TRBV and 14 TRBJ segments. TCRdb independently ran MiXCR on the multiplex PCR reads; one entry per CDR3 protein. These V and J calls derive from TCRdb rather than the authors' analysis. The sample consists of 620,000 or so distinct CDR3 sequences, about 15% of them appearing once. Study outcomes and limitations: Newly diagnosed Graves' patients had higher TCR diversity than persistent ones.

Time point given: newly diagnosed GD, antithyroid drugs for less than 3 months. RNA isolated from PBMCs was used to make the TCR library. Those enrolled as patients came out of an endocrinology department in Xi'an, China. This clonotype was found many times. Its antigen remains unidentified. The sample was also linked to a second study, of T cells in Graves' hyperthyroidism and ophthalmopathy.

The sequence came from a woman in her twenties or thirties with Graves disease. The sequencing here drew on peripheral blood mononuclear cells (PBMCs), taken at new diagnosis, from a patient treated with antithyroid drugs.

The CDR3 is CSARDVNTEAFF. The CDR3 DNA reads as TGCAGTGCTAGAGATGTGAACACTGAAGCTTTCTTT. The chain uses TRBV20-1 and TRBJ1-1, with D unclear. V was pared by 0 bases and J by 0 bases, with 2 bases between. The germline V gene has CDR1 DFQATT and CDR2 SNEGSKA (reference sequence). The CDR3 has 12 amino acids.